A single TCR beta chain is shown here with its context. As yet, its antigen is unknown. Clones were read by immunoSEQ multiplex PCR, and TCRdb kept only the in-frame ones, dropping some. The table includes some 120,000 clones, roughly 77% detected once. The data stem from a study of radiation and T cells in renal cell carcinoma. Study observations and caveats: In blood, top tumor clones expanded by 2 weeks, shrinking by 4.

Regarding time point: blood 2 weeks post-SBRT. Treatment specified: 15 Gy SBRT to primary tumor, nephrectomy 4 weeks later. The tumor was a clear cell renal cell carcinoma. CDR1 is SQVTM and CDR2 is ANQGSEA in the germline V gene. The CDR3 consists of 13 residues. Trimming pared 4 bases from V and 0 bases from J, leaving 9 bases between. This clonotype was obtained from a woman aged 55-70 years with renal cell carcinoma. This material consisted of blood, taken from a patient whose treatment included radiotherapy and nephrectomy. The chain employs TRBV29-1 and TRBJ1-2; D gene uncertain. The chain's CDR3 is CSVVTPANYGYTF. The CDR3 bases are TGCAGCGTTGTGACTCCGGCTAACTATGGCTACACCTTC.